The rows below give T cell receptor beta chains drawn from one sample of a study of identical twins. TCRdb fed the 5' RACE reads into MiXCR, producing one record per CDR3 protein. The table shows 300,000 to 400,000 distinct CDR3 sequences, with about 10% occurring only once. Material: naive T cells sorted from blood. The receptors stem from a woman aged 45-60 years in good health. Both conserved end residues are part of each CDR3. Each record gives: J gene, clone size, D gene, V gene, CDR3 protein, CDR3 DNA. D genes are given only for firm matches. Clone size is stated in some rows and not others, as once, few, many or a class when expanded.

J: TRBJ2-7; size: few; D: TRBD1; V: TRBV6-1; CDR3: CASSEAPGQDASAYEQYF; DNA: TGTGCCAGCAGTGAAGCCCCGGGACAGGACGCATCCGCCTACGAGCAGTACTTC
J: TRBJ2-3; size: many; D: TRBD2; V: TRBV5-1; CDR3: CASSLGLAGAISTDTQYF; DNA: TGCGCCAGCAGCTTGGGACTAGCGGGAGCCATTAGCACAGATACGCAGTATTTT
J: TRBJ1-1; size: -; D: -; V: TRBV23-1; CDR3: CASSLYRVGGGAFF; DNA: TGCGCCAGCAGTCTGTACAGGGTCGGAGGGGGAGCTTTCTTT
J: TRBJ2-1; size: few; D: -; V: TRBV7-9; CDR3: CASSPTVGMYNEQFF; DNA: TGTGCCAGCAGCCCGACGGTCGGTATGTACAATGAGCAGTTCTTC
J: TRBJ1-2; size: -; D: -; V: TRBV29-1; CDR3: CSVARGARGYTF; DNA: TGCAGCGTTGCGCGGGGGGCTCGTGGCTACACCTTC
J: TRBJ2-1; size: few; D: TRBD2; V: TRBV3-1; CDR3: CASSKAGVNEQFF; DNA: TGTGCCAGCAGCAAAGCGGGAGTCAATGAGCAGTTCTTC
J: TRBJ1-1; size: once; D: -; V: TRBV5-1; CDR3: CASSSRPGEGNTEAFF; DNA: TGCGCCAGCAGCTCCCGGCCGGGGGAGGGTAACACTGAAGCTTTCTTT
J: TRBJ2-1; size: few; D: TRBD2; V: TRBV2; CDR3: CASSAGTSGRARNEQFF; DNA: TGTGCCAGCAGTGCTGGGACTAGCGGGAGGGCCCGGAATGAGCAGTTCTTC
J: TRBJ1-1; size: few; D: -; V: TRBV7-8; CDR3: CASSLRAISYLNTEAFF; DNA: TGTGCCAGCAGCTTAAGGGCCATTTCGTATTTGAACACTGAAGCTTTCTTT
J: TRBJ1-1; size: few; D: -; V: TRBV27; CDR3: CASSKQGNTEAFF; DNA: TGTGCCAGCAGTAAACAGGGGAACACTGAAGCTTTCTTT
J: TRBJ2-2; size: few; D: -; V: TRBV24-1; CDR3: CATSAKNTGELFF; DNA: TGTGCCACCAGTGCTAAGAACACCGGGGAGCTGTTTTTT
J: TRBJ2-2; size: -; D: -; V: TRBV4-1; CDR3: CASSPLAVSNTGELFF; DNA: TGCGCCAGCAGCCCGCTGGCGGTATCGAACACCGGGGAGCTGTTTTTT
J: TRBJ2-2; size: few; D: TRBD2; V: TRBV12-3/TRBV12-4; CDR3: CASSFISGTGELFF; DNA: TGTGCCAGCAGTTTCATTAGCGGGACCGGGGAGCTGTTTTTT
J: TRBJ1-6; size: many; D: -; V: TRBV2; CDR3: CASHGQSNSPLHF; DNA: TGTGCCAGCCATGGACAGTCAAATTCACCCCTCCACTTT
J: TRBJ2-3; size: many; D: TRBD1; V: TRBV9; CDR3: CASTGTAPSTDTQYF; DNA: TGTGCCAGCACCGGGACAGCTCCTAGCACAGATACGCAGTATTTT
J: TRBJ2-1; size: few; D: -; V: TRBV7-9; CDR3: CASSLSGFSGRGNEQFF; DNA: TGTGCCAGCAGCTTATCCGGGTTTAGCGGACGGGGAAATGAGCAGTTCTTC
J: TRBJ2-5; size: few; D: TRBD1; V: TRBV20-1; CDR3: CSAVLDRGPGETQYF; DNA: TGCAGTGCTGTTTTGGACAGGGGGCCGGGGGAGACCCAGTACTTC
J: TRBJ2-5; size: few; D: -; V: TRBV12-3/TRBV12-4; CDR3: CASSFRTPYQETQYF; DNA: TGTGCCAGCAGTTTCAGGACCCCGTACCAAGAGACCCAGTACTTC
J: TRBJ1-1; size: few; D: -; V: TRBV3-1; CDR3: CASSQSRGTEAFF; DNA: TGTGCCAGCAGCCAAAGTAGGGGCACTGAAGCTTTCTTT
J: TRBJ2-7; size: many; D: TRBD2; V: TRBV11-2; CDR3: CASASLAGGKNEQYF; DNA: TGTGCCAGCGCTTCCTTAGCGGGAGGGAAGAACGAGCAGTACTTC
J: TRBJ1-5; size: few; D: -; V: TRBV12-3/TRBV12-4; CDR3: CASSFSGGAGQPQHF; DNA: TGTGCCAGCAGTTTTAGTGGGGGCGCCGGTCAGCCCCAGCATTTT
J: TRBJ2-1; size: few; D: TRBD2; V: TRBV27; CDR3: CASTPRREGRNEQFF; DNA: TGTGCCAGCACCCCCCGGCGGGAGGGTAGAAATGAGCAGTTCTTC
J: TRBJ2-5; size: few; D: TRBD2; V: TRBV3-1; CDR3: CASSQGLAGNQETQYF; DNA: TGTGCCAGCAGCCAGGGACTAGCGGGAAACCAAGAGACCCAGTACTTC
J: TRBJ1-4; size: few; D: -; V: TRBV12-3/TRBV12-4; CDR3: CASSLNREKLFF; DNA: TGTGCCAGCAGTCTCAATAGGGAAAAACTGTTTTTT
J: TRBJ2-1; size: -; D: TRBD2; V: TRBV20-1; CDR3: CSAPGGRSYNEQFF; DNA: TGCAGTGCCCCGGGGGGTCGCTCCTACAATGAGCAGTTCTTC
J: TRBJ2-1; size: many; D: TRBD2; V: TRBV5-1; CDR3: CASSLDTTGLAGTYNEQFF; DNA: TGCGCCAGCAGCTTAGACACCACTGGACTAGCGGGGACGTACAATGAGCAGTTCTTC
J: TRBJ1-2; size: -; D: -; V: TRBV20-1; CDR3: CSAQAGPYGYTF; DNA: TGCAGTGCCCAAGCAGGCCCCTATGGCTACACCTTC
J: TRBJ2-1; size: many; D: TRBD1; V: TRBV9; CDR3: CASSVDGQAYNEQFF; DNA: TGTGCCAGCAGCGTAGACGGACAGGCCTACAATGAGCAGTTCTTC
J: TRBJ2-1; size: few; D: -; V: TRBV29-1; CDR3: CSVAGGLGEQFF; DNA: TGCAGCGTTGCGGGGGGCCTGGGTGAGCAGTTCTTC
J: TRBJ2-2; size: many; D: -; V: TRBV20-1; CDR3: CSARLGDVGELFF; DNA: TGCAGTGCTAGACTAGGGGATGTCGGGGAGCTGTTTTTT
J: TRBJ1-1; size: -; D: -; V: TRBV10-3; CDR3: CAISEFSEAFF; DNA: TGTGCCATCAGTGAGTTCAGTGAAGCTTTCTTT
J: TRBJ2-7; size: few; D: TRBD1; V: TRBV5-1; CDR3: CASSYGTETYEQYF; DNA: TGCGCCAGCAGCTACGGGACAGAGACCTACGAGCAGTACTTC
J: TRBJ2-3; size: many; D: -; V: TRBV29-1; CDR3: CSVGVDTQYF; DNA: TGCAGCGTAGGGGTAGATACGCAGTATTTT
J: TRBJ2-5; size: few; D: -; V: TRBV3-1; CDR3: CASSQVKRETQYF; DNA: TGTGCCAGCAGCCAAGTTAAGAGGGAGACCCAGTACTTC
J: TRBJ2-7; size: many; D: TRBD2; V: TRBV3-1; CDR3: CASSQDRTSGSEQYF; DNA: TGTGCCAGCAGCCAAGATCGGACTAGCGGGTCCGAGCAGTACTTC
J: TRBJ2-1; size: few; D: -; V: TRBV19; CDR3: CASRTTGQNPYNEQFF; DNA: TGTGCCAGTAGAACGACTGGACAGAATCCTTACAATGAGCAGTTCTTC
J: TRBJ2-5; size: few; D: -; V: TRBV29-1; CDR3: CSVDKEGRLLETQYF; DNA: TGCAGCGTTGATAAGGAGGGACGGCTTCTGGAGACCCAGTACTTC
J: TRBJ1-5; size: -; D: TRBD1; V: TRBV12-5; CDR3: CASGPGQGIGQPQHF; DNA: TGTGCTAGTGGCCCGGGACAGGGGATCGGGCAGCCCCAGCATTTT
J: TRBJ2-3; size: few; D: TRBD2; V: TRBV5-5; CDR3: CASSPGGRLTDTQYF; DNA: TGTGCCAGCAGCCCGGGCGGGAGATTAACAGATACGCAGTATTTT
J: TRBJ2-3; size: few; D: -; V: TRBV24-1; CDR3: CATMSGPTDTQYF; DNA: TGTGCCACCATGTCGGGACCCACAGATACGCAGTATTTT